Below are 14 T cell receptor beta chains sequenced from a single sample in a study of blood T cells in healthy people across ages (dated by TCRdb to between 2014 and 2017). Receptors were amplified or captured by 5' RACE. The instrument was an Illumina HiSeq 2500. The second PCR ran for roughly 7 to 11 cycles and used a J-beta primer mix along with a sample-barcoded 5' primer. TCRdb applied fastp at Q25 and MiXCR to the public reads, then kept only in-frame beta chains. Merged by CDR3 protein, the rows form single entries marked with the most common genes and DNA. The sample has fewer than 1.5 million distinct CDR3 sequences on record, approximately 42% of them singletons. Roughly 7.9% of the sample is held by the ten biggest clonotypes. Input material: blood. All receptors derive from a woman between 18 and 30 years old in good health.

This sequence joins TRBV20-1 and TRBJ2-5; D remains unclear. The CDR3 has 13 residues. V lost 6 bases to trimming and J lost 1 base, with 12 bases between them. Germline CDR1 DFQATT, CDR2 SNEGSKA (reference sequence). CDR3 loop: CSARPRTQETQYF. CDR3 DNA sequence: TGCAGTGCGCGACCGAGGACCCAAGAGACCCAGTACTTC.

This chain connects TRBV3-1 to TRBJ2-3; D may match TRBD1 or TRBD2 (6 bases each). CDR3 length equals 15 residues. The germline gives CDR1 LGHDT, CDR2 YNNKEL (reference sequence). V was pared by 5 bases and J by 2 bases, with 14 bases between. The CDR3 reads CASSSNRGLTDTQYF. The CDR3 DNA reads TGTGCCAGCAGCAGTAACCGGGGGCTCACAGATACGCAGTATTTT.

This chain joins TRBV4-1 and TRBJ1-5; D uncertain. CDR1 and CDR2 (germline): MGHRA, YSYEKL. The CDR3 is made up of 17 amino acids. The V and J ends lost 1 base and 5 bases respectively, with 18 bases between them. The CDR3, as DNA: TGCGCCAGCAGCCAAGTCCCCAGAGGGCCCCTGGATCAGCCCCAGCATTTT. Translating it yields CASSQVPRGPLDQPQHF.

The chain uses TRBV10-3 and TRBJ2-3; D gene ambiguous. V gave up 7 bases and J gave up 1 base, with 12 bases separating them. CDR1 is ENHRY, CDR2 SYGVKD, per germline. The CDR3 contains 14 residues. The CDR3 is CAINKGPGTDTQYF. CDR3 in DNA: TGTGCCATCAACAAAGGACCAGGCACAGATACGCAGTATTTT.

A few counts support this clonotype. The chain employs TRBV11-2 and TRBJ2-7; possibly TRBD1 or TRBD2 for D (5 bases each). Trimming cost V 5 bases and J 0 bases, with 26 bases left between them. CDR1 is SGHAT, CDR2 FQNNGV, per germline. There are 19 residues in the CDR3. The CDR3 region is CASSPNTQFEGSSSYEQYF. DNA of the CDR3: TGTGCCAGCAGCCCCAATACTCAATTCGAGGGGTCAAGCTCCTACGAGCAGTACTTC.

This chain uses TRBV5-1 with TRBJ2-1, with D possibly being TRBD1 or TRBD2 (6 bases each). CDR1 is SGHRS, CDR2 YFSETQ, per germline. V shed 3 bases and J shed 5 bases, with 18 bases lying between them. The CDR3 extends over 16 amino acids. CDR3: CASSSKLGGGDNEQFF. The CDR3 nucleotides are TGCGCCAGCAGCTCCAAACTGGGGGGCGGGGACAATGAGCAGTTCTTC.

The V gene is TRBV4-1, the J gene TRBJ2-7, with D perhaps TRBD2 (6 bases). There are 15 residues in the CDR3. CDR1 and CDR2 (germline): MGHRA, YSYEKL. The V and J ends lost 1 base and 5 bases respectively, with 15 bases between them. CDR3 nucleotides: TGCGCCAGCAGCCAAGGTCTAGGAGGGACCCACGAGCAGTACTTC. Encoded protein: CASSQGLGGTHEQYF.

This clonotype was seen more than once but under ten times. The chain links TRBV20-1 to TRBJ2-5; the match to TRBD1 covers 12 bases. Near its end, the DNA agrees better with TRBJ2-7, so the J call may be wrong. The germline gives CDR1 DFQATT, CDR2 SNEGSKA (reference sequence). The CDR3 has 15 residues. The CDR3 nucleotides read TGCAGTGCTGTCACCGGGACAGGGGGCGGATACGAGCAGTACTTC. Protein sequence: CSAVTGTGGGYEQYF.

This clonotype was recorded a few times. J is TRBJ2-7 and V is TRBV6-5; 9 nucleotides line up with TRBD1. This CDR3 spans 14 amino acids. V was clipped by 7 bases and J by 0 bases; unmatched bases: 4. Germline lookup yields CDR1 MNHEY and CDR2 SVGAGI. The CDR3, as DNA: TGTGCCAGCACCTGGGGACAGGGCTCCTACGAGCAGTACTTC. This translates into CASTWGQGSYEQYF.

This chain connects TRBV2 to TRBJ2-7; 7 bases match TRBD1. Germline V CDR1 and CDR2: SNHLY, FYNNEI. After removal of 0 bases from V and 6 bases from J, the junction contained 8 bases not matched to a gene. This CDR3 has 15 amino acids. CDR3 nucleotide sequence: TGTGCCAGCAGTGAAGCGATAGGACAGGACCCCGAGCAGTACTTC. This encodes CASSEAIGQDPEQYF.

The chain joins TRBV20-1 to TRBJ2-1, with TRBD2 matching 9 bases. With the DNA end fitting TRBJ2-7 better, the J assignment may be wrong. The CDR3 runs 13 residues. The germline CDR1 and CDR2 sequences are DFQATT and SNEGSKA (reference sequence). CDR3 in DNA: TGCAGTGCTAAGGCGGGAGGGTACAATGAGCAGTACTTC. Translating gives CSAKAGGYNEQYF.

The V and J genes are TRBV29-1 and TRBJ2-1; maybe TRBD2 (5 bases). Looked up from germline, CDR1 is SQVTM and CDR2 is ANQGSEA. The V and J ends lost 6 bases and 1 base respectively, with 13 bases between them. CDR3 length: 14 residues. In DNA, the CDR3 is TGCAGCGTCCACGGCGGGCAGTCCTACAATGAGCAGTTCTTC. Protein sequence: CSVHGGQSYNEQFF.

V usage is TRBV4-2 and J usage is TRBJ1-1, with D possibly TRBD1 on 6 matching bases. The length of the CDR3 is 14 residues. V gave up 0 bases and J gave up 8 bases, with 13 bases separating them. Per germline, CDR1 LGHNA and CDR2 YNFKEQ. This CDR3 reads CASSQDPPGEEAFF. For the CDR3, the DNA is TGTGCCAGCAGCCAAGACCCGCCAGGGGAAGAAGCTTTCTTT.

The V gene is TRBV12-3 or TRBV12-4, the J gene TRBJ2-7, with a possible D match to TRBD2 (6 bases). The CDR3 runs 13 residues. The V and J ends lost 8 bases and 4 bases respectively, with 15 bases between them. CDR3 residues: CASRRAAGYEQYF. The CDR3 nucleotides read TGTGCCAGCCGTAGGGCGGCGGGGTACGAGCAGTACTTC.